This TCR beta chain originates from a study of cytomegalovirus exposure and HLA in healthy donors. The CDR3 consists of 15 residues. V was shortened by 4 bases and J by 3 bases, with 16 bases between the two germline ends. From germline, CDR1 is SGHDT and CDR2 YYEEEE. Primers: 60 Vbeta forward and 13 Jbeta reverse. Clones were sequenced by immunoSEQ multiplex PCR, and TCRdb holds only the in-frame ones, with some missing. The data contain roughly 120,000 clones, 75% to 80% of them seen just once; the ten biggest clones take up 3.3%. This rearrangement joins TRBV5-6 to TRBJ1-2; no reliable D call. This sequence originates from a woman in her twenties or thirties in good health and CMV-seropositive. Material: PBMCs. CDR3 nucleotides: TGTGCCAGCAGCCTAGACCCAGTAAATTACTATGGCTACACCTTC. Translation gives CASSLDPVNYYGYTF.